The text below deals with one TCR beta chain. Its antigen is undetermined. Unmatched junction bases numbered 10, after V lost 2 bases and J lost 9 bases. Per the germline V gene, CDR1 is SGHNT and CDR2 is YYREEE (reference sequence). The CDR3 has 15 amino acids. These data come from a study of T cell repertoires and HLA-DP antigens. The wider study: Alloreactive CD4+ T cells targeted HLA-DP on transduced HeLa. Study-level findings and limits: Against both alloantigens, CD137+ clonality was similar, about 0.39.

The primer mix covered 54 TRBV segments and 13 TRBJ segments. Pre-culture CD4+ samples were sequenced deeply, targeting roughly 200,000 T cell genomes. The protocol was immunoSEQ multiplex PCR, while the TCRdb copy is restricted to in-frame clones and leaves out a portion. The data hold over 100,000 clones, with over 90% observed a single time. The sequence came from a woman between 18 and 30 years old in good health and CMV-seronegative. The rearrangement joins TRBV5-4 to TRBJ2-1, with 8 bases matching TRBD1. Sequences were obtained from CD4+ T cells from PBMCs. CDR3 coding DNA: TGTGCCAGCAGCTTACATCAGGGGGCGCGAATTGAGCAGTTCTTC. This encodes CASSLHQGARIEQFF.